The T cell receptor (beta chain) described here comes from a study of beta chain features in type 1 diabetes. The whole isolated RNA underwent reverse transcription, so sequencing captured expressed TCRB transcripts. The assay was immunoSEQ multiplex PCR, and TCRdb's table has in-frame clones only and misses some. The sample yields some 370,000 clones, around a tenth seen once. This CDR3 has 16 amino acids. Germline V lookup: CDR1 SQVTM, CDR2 ANQGSEA. General observations from the study: When Type 1 diabetes patients were examined, their TCRB CDR3s proved moderately but significantly shorter in all four CD4+ subsets. It was possible that PCR favored shorter templates, equally so in patients and controls.

This clone appeared a few times. Its specificity is not known. This TCR derives from a man aged 30 to 39 with type 1 diabetes. The material sequenced was central memory CD4+ T cells from blood. The chain carries TRBV29-1 and TRBJ2-5; 7 bases match TRBD1. The DNA end favors TRBJ2-7, so the J call may be wrong. Here the CDR3 reads CSVGPAGGSRSYEQYF. CDR3 coding DNA: TGCAGCGTTGGGCCGGCAGGGGGTTCCCGCAGCTACGAGCAGTACTTC.